The 4 T cell receptor beta chains presented below share a single source sample, sequenced in a study of cytomegalovirus exposure and HLA in healthy donors. PCR was performed using 60 Vbeta and 13 Jbeta primers. Method: immunoSEQ multiplex PCR; TCRdb's copy keeps in-frame clones and lacks some. The table shows just over 150,000 clones, with roughly 90% occurring only once. Sequencing was performed on PBMCs. The receptors here all came from a woman under 30 in good health and CMV-seronegative.

J is TRBJ2-5 and V is TRBV27, with TRBD2 as a possible D gene (6 bases). The V gene's germline CDR1 is MNHEY and CDR2 SMNVEV (reference sequence). The CDR3 runs to 15 residues. V lost 7 bases, J lost 4 bases, and 19 bases lay in between. In DNA, the CDR3 is TGTGCCAGCAAAAAAACCACCCAGGGACTAGAGACCCAGTACTTC. Translated: CASKKTTQGLETQYF.

This clone came up a few times. This chain connects TRBV7-9 to TRBJ2-7, with TRBD1 matching over 11 bases. CDR3 length: 17 amino acids. With 4 bases clipped from V and 3 bases from J, the junction kept 11 bases outside the gene matches. Germline V gives CDR1 SEHNR, CDR2 FQNEAQ (reference sequence). CDR3 nucleotides: TGTGCCAGCAGCTCCCCCCAAGGGACAGGGGGAGGCTACGAGCAGTACTTC. Protein product: CASSSPQGTGGGYEQYF. Complete variable domain (other parts from reference TRBV7-9 and TRBJ2-7): DTGVSQNPRHKITKRGQNVTFRCDPISEHNRLYWYRQTLGQGPEFLTYFQNEAQLEKSRLLSDRFSAERPKGSFSTLEIQRTEQGDSAMYLCASSSPQGTGGGYEQYFGPGTRLTVT.

The chain couples TRBV15 to TRBJ2-7, with D perhaps matching TRBD2 (5 bases). The length of the CDR3 is 14 residues. Germline loops: CDR1 LNHNV, CDR2 YYDKDF (reference sequence). V was shortened by 0 bases and J by 3 bases, with 9 bases between the two germline ends. CDR3 region: CATSRDEGNYEQYF. CDR3 bases: TGTGCCACCAGCAGAGATGAGGGAAACTACGAGCAGTACTTC.

The rearrangement links TRBV19 to TRBJ2-1; D perhaps matches TRBD2 (5 bases). Trimming took 5 bases from V and 0 from J, leaving 11 bases between them. The CDR3 totals 15 residues. Germline values: CDR1 LNHDA, CDR2 SQIVND (reference sequence). This CDR3 is CASSPWTASYNEQFF. As DNA, the CDR3 is TGTGCCAGTAGTCCCTGGACTGCCTCCTACAATGAGCAGTTCTTC.